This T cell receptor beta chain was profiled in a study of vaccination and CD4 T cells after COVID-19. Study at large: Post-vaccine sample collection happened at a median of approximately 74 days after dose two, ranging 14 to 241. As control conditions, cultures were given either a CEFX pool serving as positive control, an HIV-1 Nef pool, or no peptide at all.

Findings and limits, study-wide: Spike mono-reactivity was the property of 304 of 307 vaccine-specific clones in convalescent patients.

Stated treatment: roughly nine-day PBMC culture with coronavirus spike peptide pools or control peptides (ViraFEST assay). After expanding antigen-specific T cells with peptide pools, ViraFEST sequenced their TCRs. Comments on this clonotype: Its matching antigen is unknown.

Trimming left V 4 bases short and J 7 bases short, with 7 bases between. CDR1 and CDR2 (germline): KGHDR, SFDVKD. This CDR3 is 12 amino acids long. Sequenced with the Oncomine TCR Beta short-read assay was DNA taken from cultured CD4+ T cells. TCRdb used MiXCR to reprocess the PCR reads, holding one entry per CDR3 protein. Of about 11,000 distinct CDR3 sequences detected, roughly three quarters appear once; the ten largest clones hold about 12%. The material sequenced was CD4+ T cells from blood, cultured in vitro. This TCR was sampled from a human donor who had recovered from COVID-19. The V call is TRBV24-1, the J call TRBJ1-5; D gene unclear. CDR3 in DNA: TGTGCCACCAGTGACCAAGACCAGCCCCAGCATTTT. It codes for CATSDQDQPQHF.